The clone carrying this TCR beta chain appeared a few times. Its antigen is not identified. This sample is part of a study of T-cell memory formation after mild COVID-19. General study points: Pre-infection memory already had some responding clones, implying cross-reactive memory joined. The CD4+ clones that contracted clustered mainly within CM and EM, and the CD8+ clones concentrated in EMRA.

The CDR3 contains 18 residues. From germline, CDR1 is LGHDT and CDR2 YNNKEL (reference sequence). Trimming cost V 0 bases and J 0 bases, with 12 bases left between them. After 5'RACE with constant-segment primers, TCR alpha and TCR beta cDNA libraries carrying sample barcodes and UMIs were obtained. Via MiXCR, TCRdb re-called the 5' RACE reads, giving one row per CDR3 protein. The profile shows 250,000 to 300,000 distinct CDR3 sequences, approximately 15% of them singletons. The chain recombines TRBV3-1 with TRBJ2-6; D remains ambiguous. The source is a man aged 18-30 years who had mild COVID-19 (a few samples of this study predate the infection). Cell type and time point are not known. Sequenced: PBMCs or a T cell subset sorted from them (not recorded which). The chain's CDR3 is CASSQDQIRFSGANVLTF. DNA for the CDR3: TGTGCCAGCAGCCAAGACCAGATTAGATTCTCTGGGGCCAACGTCCTGACTTTC.